This T cell receptor (beta chain) was documented in a study of PD-L1 blockade in urothelial cancer. Study in general: The patients' atezolizumab therapy, 1,200 mg intravenously every 3 weeks, started at some point between 2013 and 2014. Previous chemotherapy exposure amounted to 0 to 3 regimens for patients. There were a median of about 150,000 T cells in blood samples.

The method was immunoSEQ multiplex PCR; TCRdb's version includes in-frame clones alone and lacks a portion of them. The data contain around 100,000 clones, approximately 86% of them singletons. This CDR3 has 16 residues. The ends were cut back, 0 bases at V and 0 bases at J, with 6 bases in the middle. Per the germline V gene, CDR1 is MGHRA and CDR2 is YSYEKL. The sequencing used PBMCs, collected around atezolizumab (anti-PD-L1) treatment. This sequence originates from a man between 50 and 59 years old with urothelial cancer. The chain uses TRBV4-1 and TRBJ2-6; D is unresolved. CDR3 sequence (DNA): TGCGCCAGCAGCCAAGAAGGCGGCTCTGGGGCCAACGTCCTGACTTTC. Residues: CASSQEGGSGANVLTF.